This TCR beta chain was recorded in a study of identifying expanded T cells in peripheral blood. Whole-study findings and limits: Technical replicates showed around 1.1 changed clones; around two weeks about 16; four weeks 19.

Concerning this clone itself: The target antigen is unknown.

CDR1 is MDHEN, CDR2 SYDVKM, per germline. This CDR3 is 14 amino acids long. The junction had 12 bases not matched to a gene; V was cut back by 7 bases and J by 7 bases. Collection occurred without any documented infections or immune events in donors. Profiled with immunoSEQ multiplex PCR; TCRdb holds only in-frame clones, not every one. The sample lists about 100,000 clones, approximately 88% occurring once. The J gene is TRBJ2-5, the V gene TRBV28; TRBD2 aligns across 7 bases. The clonotype originates from a person aged 18 to 70 in good health. Sequencing was done on a sample of blood. The DNA of the CDR3 is TGTGCCAGCACCAGCCCTGCGGGGGAATCGACCCAGTACTTC. Translating it yields CASTSPAGESTQYF.